The subject of this entry is one T cell receptor beta chain. Germline V gene sequence: CDR1 MNHEY, CDR2 SVGAGI. This CDR3 contains 15 residues. Trimming removed 3 bases at V and 6 bases at J, with 15 bases between. The data derive from a study of CD8 T cells in Susac syndrome. Sequencing targeted TCR beta in T cells from blood (CD8+ and CD4+). Reverse transcription used about 0.45 to 1 ug RNA and random hexamers. Amplification of TCR beta CDR3 by immunoSEQ multiplex PCR spanned 54 Vbeta and 13 Jbeta. TCRdb reprocessed the immunoSEQ multiplex PCR reads via MiXCR and lists one record per CDR3 protein. The data hold approximately 300,000 distinct CDR3 sequences, with approximately 85% observed a single time.

This chain joins TRBV6-5 and TRBJ1-5, with a weak D call TRBD1 (5 bases). This clonotype was obtained from a human donor with multiple sclerosis. The specimen sequenced was CD8+ T cells from PBMCs. The CDR3 DNA reads TGTGCCAGCAGTTATGTAGGGGAGTTCGGTCAGCCCCAGCATTTT. Translating it yields CASSYVGEFGQPQHF.